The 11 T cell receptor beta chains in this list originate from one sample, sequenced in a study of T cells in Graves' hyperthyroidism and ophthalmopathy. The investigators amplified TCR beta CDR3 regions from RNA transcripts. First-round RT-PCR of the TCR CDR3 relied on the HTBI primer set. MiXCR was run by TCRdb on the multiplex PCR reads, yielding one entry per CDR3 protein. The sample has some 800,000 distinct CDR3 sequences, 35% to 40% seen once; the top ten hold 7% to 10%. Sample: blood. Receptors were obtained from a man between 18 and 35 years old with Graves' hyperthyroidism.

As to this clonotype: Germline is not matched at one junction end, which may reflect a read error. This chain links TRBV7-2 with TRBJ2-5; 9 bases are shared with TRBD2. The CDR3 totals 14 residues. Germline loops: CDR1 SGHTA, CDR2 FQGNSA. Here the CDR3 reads CASSLSGGEETRYF. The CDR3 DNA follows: TGTGCCAGCAGCCTTAGCGGGGGTGAGGAGACCCGGTACTTC. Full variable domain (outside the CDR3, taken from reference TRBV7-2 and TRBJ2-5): GAGVSQSPSNKVTEKGKDVELRCDPISGHTALYWYRQSLGQGLEFLIYFQGNSAPDKSGLPSDRFSAERTGGSVSTLTIQRTQQEDSAVYLCASSLSGGEETRYFGPGTRLLVL.

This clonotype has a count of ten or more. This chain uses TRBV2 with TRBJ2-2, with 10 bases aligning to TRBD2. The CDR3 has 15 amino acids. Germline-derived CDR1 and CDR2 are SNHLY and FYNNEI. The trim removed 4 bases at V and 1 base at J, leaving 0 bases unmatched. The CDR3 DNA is TGTGCCAGCAGTGGGACTAGCGGGAACACCGGGGAGCTGTTTTTT. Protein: CASSGTSGNTGELFF.

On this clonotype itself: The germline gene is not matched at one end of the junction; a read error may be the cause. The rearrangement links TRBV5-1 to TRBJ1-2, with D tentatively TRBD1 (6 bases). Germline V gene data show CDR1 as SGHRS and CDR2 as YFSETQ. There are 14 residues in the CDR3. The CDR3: CASSRDTLNYGYTF. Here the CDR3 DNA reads TGTGCCAGCAGCCGGGACACGCTAAACTATGGCTACACCTTC.

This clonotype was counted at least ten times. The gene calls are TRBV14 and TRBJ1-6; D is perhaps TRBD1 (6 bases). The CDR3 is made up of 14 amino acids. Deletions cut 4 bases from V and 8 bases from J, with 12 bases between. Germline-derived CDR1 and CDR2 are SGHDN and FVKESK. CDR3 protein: CASSRTVSDSPLHF. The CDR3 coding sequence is TGTGCCAGCAGCCGGACAGTTAGTGATTCACCCCTCCACTTT.

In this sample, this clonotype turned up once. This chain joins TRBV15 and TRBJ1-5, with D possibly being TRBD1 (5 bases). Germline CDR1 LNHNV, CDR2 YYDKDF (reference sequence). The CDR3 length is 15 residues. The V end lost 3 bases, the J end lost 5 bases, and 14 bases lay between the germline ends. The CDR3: CATSSVGAGHQPQHF. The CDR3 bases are TGTGCCACCAGCAGCGTAGGGGCAGGACATCAGCCCCAGCATTTT.

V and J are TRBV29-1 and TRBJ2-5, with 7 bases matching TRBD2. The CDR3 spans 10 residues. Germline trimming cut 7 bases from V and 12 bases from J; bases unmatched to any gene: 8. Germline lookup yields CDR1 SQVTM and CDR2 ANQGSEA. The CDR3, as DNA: TGCAGCGGGGGGGGGACTTCGGAGTACTTC. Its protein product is CSGGGTSEYF. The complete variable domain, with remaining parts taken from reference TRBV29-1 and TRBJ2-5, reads SAVISQKPSRDICQRGTSLTIQCQVDSQVTMMFWYRQQPGQSLTLIATANQGSEATYESGFVIDKFPISRPNLTFSTLTVSNMSPEDSSIYLCSGGGTSEYFGPGTRLLVL.

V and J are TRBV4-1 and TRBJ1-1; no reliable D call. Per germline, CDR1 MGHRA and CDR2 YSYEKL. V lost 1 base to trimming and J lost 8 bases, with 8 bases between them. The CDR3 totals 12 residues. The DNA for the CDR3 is TGCGCCAGCAGCCAAGTCCTCGGGGAAGCTTTCTTT. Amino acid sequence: CASSQVLGEAFF.

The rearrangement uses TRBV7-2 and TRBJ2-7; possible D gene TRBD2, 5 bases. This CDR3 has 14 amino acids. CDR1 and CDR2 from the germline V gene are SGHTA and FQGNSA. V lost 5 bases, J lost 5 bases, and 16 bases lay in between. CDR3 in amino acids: CASSHEYSGNEQYF. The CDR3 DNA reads TGTGCCAGCAGCCACGAATATTCCGGGAACGAGCAGTACTTC.

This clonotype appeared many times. The CDR3 region has the DNA TGTGCCAGCAGCGTGGGGACAACGGCAGAGCAGTACTTC. Its translation is CASSVGTTAEQYF. The J gene is TRBJ2-7, the V gene TRBV9, with D perhaps TRBD1 (6 bases). Trimming took off 2 bases at V and 7 bases at J, with 13 bases between the two ends. This CDR3 is 13 amino acids long. Per germline, CDR1 SGDLS and CDR2 YYNGEE.

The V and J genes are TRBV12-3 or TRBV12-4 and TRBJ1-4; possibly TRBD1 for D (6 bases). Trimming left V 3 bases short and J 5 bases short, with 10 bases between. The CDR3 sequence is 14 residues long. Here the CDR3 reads CASSFRGRNEKLFF. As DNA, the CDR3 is TGTGCCAGCAGTTTCCGGGGGCGGAATGAAAAACTGTTTTTT.

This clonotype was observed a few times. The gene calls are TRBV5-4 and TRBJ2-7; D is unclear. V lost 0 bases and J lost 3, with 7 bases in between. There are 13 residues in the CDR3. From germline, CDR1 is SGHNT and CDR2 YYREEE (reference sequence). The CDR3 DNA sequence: TGTGCCAGCAGCTTGGACCCCGTCTACGAGCAGTACTTC. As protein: CASSLDPVYEQYF. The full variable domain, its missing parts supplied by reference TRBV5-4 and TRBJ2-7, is ETGVTQSPTHLIKTRGQQVTLRCSSQSGHNTVSWYQQALGQGPQFIFQYYREEENGRGNFPPRFSGLQFPNYSSELNVNALELDDSALYLCASSLDPVYEQYFGPGTRLTVT.